This TCR beta chain was sequenced in a study of blood T cell repertoires in COVID-19. Overall study: There were acute and convalescent COVID-19 samples, and they came from the United States, Italy and Spain. Sample material is recorded as cDNA or gDNA derived from T cells, B-cell-depleted T cells, or PBMCs.

Original methodology: Using reference gene primer amplification, nucleated cell counts were estimated. Using immunoSEQ multiplex PCR, the repertoire was profiled, and TCRdb retains in-frame clones only, with some absent. Clone size and V and J calls were adopted from that table, with D and trimming inferred from the DNA. The sample records about 270,000 clones, about 84% being singletons. The V gene's germline CDR1 is MNHEY and CDR2 SVGEGT. The CDR3 runs to 15 residues. V lost 5 bases to trimming and J lost 7 bases, with 20 bases between them. This clonotype was sampled from an elderly woman with COVID-19, enrolled during active disease. J is TRBJ1-1 and V is TRBV6-2 or TRBV6-3; D uncertain. Sequencing input: peripheral blood. Here the CDR3 reads CASSHDIGPFVEAFF. The DNA for the CDR3 is TGTGCCAGCAGTCACGACATTGGCCCTTTCGTTGAAGCTTTCTTT.